This T cell receptor beta chain was captured by sequencing in a study of T cell responses to AZD1222 COVID-19 vaccine. The CDR3 length is 13 residues. Trimming removed 2 bases at V and 6 bases at J, with 10 bases between. Profiled with immunoSEQ multiplex PCR; TCRdb holds only in-frame clones, not every one. The sample contains some 190,000 clones, roughly 92% of which appear only once. Study conclusions and caveats: Once two AZD1222 doses were given, Spike-specific TCR breadth and depth went up. Baseline serology detected seropositivity in only five or six AZD1222 recipients. Spike-wide coverage was observed for vaccine-associated CD4 TCRs, with dominant responses at 160-218 and 743-854. The donors showed a predominance of white British ancestry and of females, with possible underestimation of clonal diversity.

Concerning this clone: What it binds is unknown.

V is TRBV12-3 or TRBV12-4 and J is TRBJ1-1; possible D gene TRBD1, 6 bases. The sequence came from an adult who received the AZD1222 COVID-19 vaccine. This specimen was peripheral blood, taken 28 days after the second AZD1222 dose. DNA of the CDR3: TGTGCCAGCAGTTTACCAGGGGTCTCTGAAGCTTTCTTT. It is translated as CASSLPGVSEAFF.